Listed here are 16 T cell receptor beta chains from one sample, sequenced in a study of OX40 agonist ivuxolimab in advanced cancers. Only in-frame clones appear in the TCRdb table, and some are missing; sequencing was by immunoSEQ multiplex PCR. The sample includes fewer than 85,000 clones, roughly 90% seen only once; the top ten take around 0.35%. Sequencing used CD4+ or CD8+ T cells sorted from blood, obtained in a trial of the OX40 agonist ivuxolimab. The receptors here all came from an adult with an advanced solid tumor such as melanoma, head and neck, liver or kidney cancer.

This chain links TRBV5-1 with TRBJ2-1, with TRBD1 identical over 9 bases. The CDR3 length is 15 residues. Germline assignment: CDR1 SGHRS and CDR2 YFSETQ. J was trimmed by 4 bases and V by 1 base; bases with no gene match: 3. The CDR3 spells CASSLTGGAYNEQFF. The CDR3, as DNA: TGCGCCAGCAGCTTGACAGGGGGCGCTTACAATGAGCAGTTCTTC.

The CDR3 nucleotides read TGTGCCAGCTCACCGACTTCAGGGACCCCTGGAAACACCATATATTTT. This codes for CASSPTSGTPGNTIYF. The chain recombines TRBV18 with TRBJ1-3, with TRBD1 as a possible D gene (5 bases). Germline CDR1 KGHSH, CDR2 LQKENI. Trimming stripped 3 bases from V and 2 bases from J, with 14 bases between. This CDR3 has 16 amino acids.

The chain combines TRBV28 with TRBJ2-1; D uncertain. The germline CDR1 and CDR2 sequences are MDHEN and SYDVKM. Trimming left V 2 bases short and J 4 bases short, with 15 bases between. The CDR3 has 16 amino acids. The CDR3 loop reads CASSLVGLTRYNEQFF. CDR3 DNA: TGTGCCAGCAGTTTAGTGGGCCTTACGAGGTACAATGAGCAGTTCTTC.

V and J are TRBV6-1 and TRBJ1-2; D gene ambiguous. Trimming pared 6 bases from V and 2 bases from J, leaving 16 bases between. Germline values: CDR1 MNHNS, CDR2 SASEGT. The CDR3 spans 15 residues. The DNA for the CDR3 is TGTGCCAGCAGCCAAGGGTCAGATCCCAACTATGGCTACACCTTC. It is translated as CASSQGSDPNYGYTF.

V is TRBV9 and J is TRBJ2-5; D not certain. The CDR3 has 13 amino acids. The germline gives CDR1 SGDLS, CDR2 YYNGEE. V lost 0 bases, J lost 5 bases, and 8 bases lay in between. The CDR3 DNA is TGTGCCAGCAGCGTAGCCCCGCGGGAGACCCAGTACTTC. Protein product: CASSVAPRETQYF.

The J gene is TRBJ2-7, the V gene TRBV14; D ambiguous. The CDR3 has 13 amino acids. The V end lost 4 bases, the J end lost 0 bases, and 7 bases lay between the germline ends. CDR1 is SGHDN and CDR2 is FVKESK in the germline V gene. This CDR3 is CASSRTVSYEQYF. CDR3 DNA: TGTGCCAGCAGCCGGACGGTCTCCTACGAGCAGTACTTC.

The chain is built from TRBV27 and TRBJ2-1; 9 bases fit TRBD2. V shed 5 bases and J 10 bases; nucleotides not matched to a gene: 15. The CDR3 has 16 residues. Germline CDR1 reads MNHEY; CDR2 reads SMNVEV (reference sequence). DNA of the CDR3: TGTGCCAGCAGTAAACTAGGGACTAGCTCCCCTCACGAGCAGTTCTTC. It specifies CASSKLGTSSPHEQFF.

The chain combines TRBV27 with TRBJ2-1; D not certain. V shed 8 bases and J shed 3 bases, with 17 bases lying between them. Germline CDR1 MNHEY, CDR2 SMNVEV (reference sequence). This CDR3 spans 15 amino acids. The CDR3 loop is CASRPRRYDYNEQFF. The CDR3 bases are TGTGCCAGCCGCCCTCGGAGATACGACTACAATGAGCAGTTCTTC.

The genes are TRBV13 and TRBJ2-2; D gene uncertain. Deletions cut 1 base from V and 1 base from J, with 7 bases between. The CDR3 spans 15 residues. Looked up from germline, CDR1 is PRHDT and CDR2 is FYEKMQ (reference sequence). CDR3 sequence (DNA): TGTGCCAGCAGCTTAGCTCCCCGGAACACCGGGGAGCTGTTTTTT. This gives the protein CASSLAPRNTGELFF.

The V and J genes are TRBV2 and TRBJ1-5; 7 bases line up with TRBD1. This CDR3 contains 13 residues. With 6 bases clipped from V and 5 bases from J, the junction kept 4 bases outside the gene matches. From germline, CDR1 is SNHLY and CDR2 FYNNEI. DNA for the CDR3: TGTGCCAGCAGGGACACAGGGGATCAGCCCCAGCATTTT. Amino acid sequence: CASRDTGDQPQHF.

Only a few counts were recorded for this clone. The rearrangement uses TRBV5-1 and TRBJ1-1; D is unclear. V shed 2 bases and J shed 1 base, with 6 bases lying between them. CDR1 and CDR2 from the germline V gene are SGHRS and YFSETQ. This CDR3 contains 13 residues. CDR3 in DNA: TGCGCCAGCAGCTTTGAGGGGAACACTGAAGCTTTCTTT. This codes for CASSFEGNTEAFF.

The count of this clone is one. The chain joins TRBV4-1 to TRBJ1-4, with no clear D. V was shortened by 1 base and J by 6 bases, with 9 bases between the two germline ends. CDR1 MGHRA and CDR2 YSYEKL come from the germline V gene. The CDR3 is made up of 14 amino acids. CDR3 in amino acids: CASSQVVGYEKLFF. CDR3 nucleotide sequence: TGCGCCAGCAGCCAAGTTGTGGGGTATGAAAAACTGTTTTTT.

The chain uses TRBV9 and TRBJ2-7; TRBD1 agrees at 10 bases. Trimming at V came to 3 bases and at J to 2 bases, leaving 20 bases not matched to a gene. This CDR3 has 20 residues. Germline CDR1 reads SGDLS; CDR2 reads YYNGEE. The CDR3 spells CASSAWDRGAGSPTAYEQYF. In DNA form, the CDR3 reads TGTGCCAGCAGCGCCTGGGACAGGGGAGCGGGGAGCCCAACAGCCTACGAGCAGTACTTC.

CDR3 residues: CASSEQGGTGNTIYF. The CDR3 DNA reads TGTGCCAGCAGTGAACAGGGAGGAACTGGAAACACCATATATTTT. The chain has TRBV6-1 and TRBJ1-3; possibly TRBD1 for D (5 bases). Germline assignment: CDR1 MNHNS and CDR2 SASEGT. The V and J ends lost 2 bases and 2 bases respectively, with 10 bases between them. The CDR3 length is 15 residues.

The V gene is TRBV19, the J gene TRBJ1-5; maybe TRBD1 (5 bases). Germline CDR1 is LNHDA and CDR2 is SQIVND (reference sequence). The CDR3 runs to 14 residues. Trimming pared 5 bases from V and 0 bases from J, leaving 8 bases between. CDR3 residues: CASSVGVSNQPQHF. CDR3 bases: TGTGCCAGTAGTGTGGGGGTTAGCAATCAGCCCCAGCATTTT. Together with reference TRBV19 and TRBJ1-5, the CDR3 gives the full variable domain: DGGITQSPKYLFRKEGQNVTLSCEQNLNHDAMYWYRQDPGQGLRLIYYSQIVNDFQKGDIAEGYSVSREKKESFPLTVTSAQKNPTAFYLCASSVGVSNQPQHFGDGTRLSIL.

This chain connects TRBV6-1 to TRBJ1-5; D is unclear. The CDR3 totals 13 residues. Germline V gene lookup returns CDR1 MNHNS and CDR2 SASEGT. Trimming cost V 7 bases and J 5 bases, with 12 bases left between them. CDR3: CASKFDGYQPQHF. The CDR3 coding sequence is TGTGCCAGCAAATTCGACGGATATCAGCCCCAGCATTTT.